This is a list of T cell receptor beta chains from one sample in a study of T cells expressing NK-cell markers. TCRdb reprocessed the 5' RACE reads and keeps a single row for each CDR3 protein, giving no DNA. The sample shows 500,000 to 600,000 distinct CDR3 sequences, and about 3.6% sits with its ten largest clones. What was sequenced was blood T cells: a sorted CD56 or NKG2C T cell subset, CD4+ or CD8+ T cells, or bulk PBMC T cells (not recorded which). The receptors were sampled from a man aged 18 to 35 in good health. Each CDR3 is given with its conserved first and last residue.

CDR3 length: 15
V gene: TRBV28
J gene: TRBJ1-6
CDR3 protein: CASTTAGGPSSPLHF

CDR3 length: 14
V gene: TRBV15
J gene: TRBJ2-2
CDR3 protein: CATGRRGNTGELFF

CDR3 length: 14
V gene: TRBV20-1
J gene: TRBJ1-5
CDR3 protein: CSASNDRRNQPQHF

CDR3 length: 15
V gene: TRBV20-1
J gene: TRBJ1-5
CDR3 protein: CSAKFGTGGKQPQHF

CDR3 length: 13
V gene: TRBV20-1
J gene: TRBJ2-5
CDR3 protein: CSASTSRQETQYF

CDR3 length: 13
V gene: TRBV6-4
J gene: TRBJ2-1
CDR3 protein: CASSGSGIGEQFF

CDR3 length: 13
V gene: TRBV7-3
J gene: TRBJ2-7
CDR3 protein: CASSPGKGGEQYF

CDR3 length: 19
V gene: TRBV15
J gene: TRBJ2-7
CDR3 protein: CATSRVKTGAAQPLYEQYF

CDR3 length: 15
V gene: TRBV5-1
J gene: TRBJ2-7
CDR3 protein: CASSAALTAPGEQYF

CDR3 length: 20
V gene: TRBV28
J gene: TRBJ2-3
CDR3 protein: CASSFPPILSSGRGGDTQYF

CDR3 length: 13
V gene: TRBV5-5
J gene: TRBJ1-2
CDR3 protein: CASSDRGLWGYTF

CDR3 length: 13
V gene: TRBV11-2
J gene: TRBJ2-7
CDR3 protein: CASSLGELNEQYF

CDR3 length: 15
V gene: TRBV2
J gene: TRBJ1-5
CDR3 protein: CASSEEASFNQPQHF

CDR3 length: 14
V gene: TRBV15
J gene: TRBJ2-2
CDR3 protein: CATSRDRFTGELFF

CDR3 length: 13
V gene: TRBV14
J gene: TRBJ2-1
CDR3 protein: CASSQVGRNEQFF

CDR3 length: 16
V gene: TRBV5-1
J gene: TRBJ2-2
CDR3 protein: CASSPTGGRNTGELFF

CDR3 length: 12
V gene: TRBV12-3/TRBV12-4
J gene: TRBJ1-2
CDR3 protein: CASSLLLYGYTF

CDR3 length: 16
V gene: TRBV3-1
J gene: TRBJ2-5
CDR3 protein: CASSRWISGVQETQYF

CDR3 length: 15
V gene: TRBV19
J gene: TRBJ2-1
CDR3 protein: CASSISGTADNEQFF

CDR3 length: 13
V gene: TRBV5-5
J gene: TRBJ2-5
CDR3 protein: CASSSRVKETQYF

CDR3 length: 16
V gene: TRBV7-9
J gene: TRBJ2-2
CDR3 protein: CASSAQGQTNTGELFF

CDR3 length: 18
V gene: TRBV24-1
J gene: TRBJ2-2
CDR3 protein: CATSDSGTSGPGTGELFF

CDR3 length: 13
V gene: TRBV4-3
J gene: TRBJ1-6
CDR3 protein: CASSRNSNSPLHF

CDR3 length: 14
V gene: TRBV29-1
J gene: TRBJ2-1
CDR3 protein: CSVVGRLVANEQFF

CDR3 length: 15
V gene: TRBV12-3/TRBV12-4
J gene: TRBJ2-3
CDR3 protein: CASSPPGSGLPPGYF

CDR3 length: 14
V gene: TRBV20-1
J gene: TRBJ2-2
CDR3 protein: CSARGGQGGGELFF

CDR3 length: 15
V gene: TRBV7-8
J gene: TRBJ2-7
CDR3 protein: CASSFLRDRPYEQYF

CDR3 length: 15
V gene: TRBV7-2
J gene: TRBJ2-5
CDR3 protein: CASSLGQGDGETQYF

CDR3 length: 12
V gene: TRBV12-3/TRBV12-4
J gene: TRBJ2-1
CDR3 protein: CASSLSTVFEFF

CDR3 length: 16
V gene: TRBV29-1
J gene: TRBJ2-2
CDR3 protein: CSVELAGTFNTGELFF

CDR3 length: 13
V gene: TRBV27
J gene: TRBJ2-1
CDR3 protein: CASSLSLGGEQFF

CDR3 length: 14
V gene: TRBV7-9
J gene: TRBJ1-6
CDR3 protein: CASSDTPNNSPLHF

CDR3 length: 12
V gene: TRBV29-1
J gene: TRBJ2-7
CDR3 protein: CSVGDDGYEQYF

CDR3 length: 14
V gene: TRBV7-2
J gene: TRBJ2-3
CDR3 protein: CATSEAGSTDTQYF

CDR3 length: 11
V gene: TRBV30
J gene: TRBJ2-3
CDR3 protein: CACRGGDTQYF

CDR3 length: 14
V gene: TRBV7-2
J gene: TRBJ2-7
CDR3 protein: CASSQYSLSYEQYF

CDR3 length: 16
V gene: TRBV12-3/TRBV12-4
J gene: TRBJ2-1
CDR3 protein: CASRPLGTSGYNEQFF

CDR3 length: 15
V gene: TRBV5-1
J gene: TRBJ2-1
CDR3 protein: CASSLEASGGNEQFF

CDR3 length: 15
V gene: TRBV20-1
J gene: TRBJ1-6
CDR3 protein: CSASESTPDNSPLHF

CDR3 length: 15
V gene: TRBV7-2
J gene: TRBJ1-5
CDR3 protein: CASSSQQGNNQPQHF

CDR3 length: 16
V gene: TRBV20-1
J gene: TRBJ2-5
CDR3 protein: CSASPSGGSGWETQYF

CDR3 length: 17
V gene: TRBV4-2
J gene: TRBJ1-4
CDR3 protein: CASSQDSGRPTNEKLFF

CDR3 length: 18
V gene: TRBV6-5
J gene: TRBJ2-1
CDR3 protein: CASSYSGVTSGRAGEQFF

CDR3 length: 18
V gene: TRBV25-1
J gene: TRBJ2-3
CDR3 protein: CASSLTGALPSSTDTQYF

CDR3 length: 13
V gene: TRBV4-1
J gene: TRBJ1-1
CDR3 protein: CASRMHPGAEAFF

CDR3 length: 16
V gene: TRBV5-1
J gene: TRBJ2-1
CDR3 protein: CASSLGPARGNNEQFF

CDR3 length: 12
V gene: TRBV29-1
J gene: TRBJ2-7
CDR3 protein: CSVLREGYEQYF

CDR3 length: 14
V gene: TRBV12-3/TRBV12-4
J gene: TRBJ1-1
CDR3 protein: CASSLGQGDTEAFF

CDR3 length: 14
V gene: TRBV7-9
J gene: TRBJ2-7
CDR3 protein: CASSSPGQIYEQYF

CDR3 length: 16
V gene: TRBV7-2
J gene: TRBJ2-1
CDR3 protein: CASSLGAGVKGHEQFF

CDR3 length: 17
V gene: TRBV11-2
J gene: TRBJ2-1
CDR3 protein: CASSLVSGGGGYNEQFF

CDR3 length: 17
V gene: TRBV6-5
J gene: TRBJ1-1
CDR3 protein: CASSYSLAGTMNTEAFF